Reported below is one T cell receptor beta chain. Its antigen remains unknown. This specimen comes from a study of cytomegalovirus exposure and HLA in healthy donors. Primers: 60 Vbeta forward and 13 Jbeta reverse. Sequencing was performed with immunoSEQ multiplex PCR; in TCRdb, only in-frame clones are kept and a portion is missing. The table shows around 36,000 clones, with around 81% occurring only once. Findings and caveats of the study: For presence/absence analyses, sequencing depth was assumed to be roughly uniform across donors. High specificity and sensitivity for cytomegalovirus status were reported for the classifier. In a later analysis, around 18,000 TCR beta sequences were associated with HLA alleles at 0.05 false discovery rate. Among the CMV-associated chains, a few were confirmed in vitro as specific for CMV antigens.

CDR1 LNHDA and CDR2 SQIVND come from the germline V gene (reference sequence). This CDR3 contains 13 residues. V lost 6 bases, J lost 7 bases, and 15 bases lay in between. This receptor was obtained from a woman between 40 and 55 years old in good health and CMV-seronegative. Sequenced material: PBMCs. The V and J genes are TRBV19 and TRBJ1-1; D call uncertain. The CDR3 nucleotides read TGTGCCAGTAGCGCTAGGAAGTTGGGTGAAGCTTTCTTT. Translating gives CASSARKLGEAFF.